The source of this T cell receptor (beta chain) is a study of response to subunit inactivated influenza vaccine. Findings of the study overall: The authors put forward the suggestion that each seasonal influenza vaccination may bring in only a limited number of new T cells.

Of note for this clonotype: No antigen is known for it.

The CDR3 has 13 residues. Trimming left V 1 base short and J 4 bases short, with 6 bases between. Germline V gene data show CDR1 as SEHNR and CDR2 as FQNEAQ (reference sequence). Via MiXCR, TCRdb re-called the RT-PCR reads, giving one row per CDR3 protein. The table lists about 650,000 distinct CDR3 sequences, about 15% of them singletons. The sample here was PBMCs from blood, taken 11 to 12 days after vaccination. The rearrangement joins TRBV7-9 to TRBJ2-3; D gene unclear. This receptor was obtained from a man over 45 who received an inactivated influenza vaccine. The CDR3 spells CASSLGPADTQYF. In nucleotides, the CDR3 is TGTGCCAGCAGCTTAGGTCCAGCAGATACGCAGTATTTT.